This is a list of T cell receptor beta chains from one sample in a study of blood T cell repertoires in COVID-19. The assay was immunoSEQ multiplex PCR, and TCRdb's table has in-frame clones only and misses some. This sample has about 240,000 clones, with roughly 85% found just once. Source material: peripheral blood. These receptors came from a man aged 50-60 years with COVID-19, enrolled during active disease. Each CDR3 is given with its conserved first and last residue. A D gene is named only where the DNA matches it firmly. Clone size is stated in some rows and not others, as once, few, many or a class when expanded.

TGCGCCAGCAGTCACCTTTCCGGGACACAGGGTGGCGGCTACACCTTC | CASSHLSGTQGGGYTF | TRBV10-1 | . | TRBJ1-2 | .
TGTGCCACCCGGGACTCCCCTATCGGGGAGCTGTTTTTT | CATRDSPIGELFF | TRBV2 | . | TRBJ2-2 | .
TGTGCCAGCAGCGAACGGGGGGTGCGCACAGATACGCAGTATTTT | CASSERGVRTDTQYF | TRBV9 | TRBD2 | TRBJ2-3 | .
TGTGCCACCAGCTTCCAAGCCACCGAAGCTTTCTTT | CATSFQATEAFF | TRBV15 | . | TRBJ1-1 | .
TGTGCCAGCAGCTCTCCGGGACAGATAAACTATGGCTACACCTTC | CASSSPGQINYGYTF | TRBV7-9 | TRBD1 | TRBJ1-2 | .
TGTGCCAGCAGTTTACGGGAGCGAGATACGCAGTATTTT | CASSLRERDTQYF | TRBV28 | . | TRBJ2-3 | .
TGTGCCTGGAGTGTGTTCCCGGGTGGGAGCAATCAGCCCCAGCATTTT | CAWSVFPGGSNQPQHF | TRBV30 | . | TRBJ1-5 | few
TGTGCCAGCAGCCCGACCGACAGCGTCTCTGGAAACACCATATATTTT | CASSPTDSVSGNTIYF | TRBV7-8 | . | TRBJ1-3 | .
TGTGCCACCAGCCCCCGCGGGGGCTTCGACGAGCAGTACTTC | CATSPRGGFDEQYF | TRBV15 | . | TRBJ2-7 | once
TGTGCCTGGAGTGTCAGGGGACTAGCGACCGGGGAGCTGTTTTTT | CAWSVRGLATGELFF | TRBV30 | TRBD2 | TRBJ2-2 | .
TGTGCCAGCAGCTTGGACCGCACGGGGGGACGTTACAATGAGCAGTTCTTC | CASSLDRTGGRYNEQFF | TRBV5-6 | TRBD2 | TRBJ2-1 | .
TGTGCCAGTTGGGAAGACAGGGGCGGAGGCTACACCTTC | CASWEDRGGGYTF | TRBV28 | TRBD1 | TRBJ1-2 | .
TGCGCCAGCAGCCCGGTGACGGAGTTGAGTTCACCCCTCCACTTT | CASSPVTELSSPLHF | TRBV5-1 | . | TRBJ1-6 | once
TGTGCCAGCAGTTACCTCTGGACAGATCACAATGAGCAGTTCTTC | CASSYLWTDHNEQFF | TRBV6-5 | . | TRBJ2-1 | .
TGTGCCAGCAGCTCGGGACAAGGTATCACAGATACGCAGTATTTT | CASSSGQGITDTQYF | TRBV5-5 | . | TRBJ2-3 | .
TGCGCCAGCAGCCAGAGAATCCGGACAGGAAACTACGAGCAGTACTTC | CASSQRIRTGNYEQYF | TRBV5-1 | TRBD1 | TRBJ2-7 | .
TGCGCCAGCTGGACAGGGGATTACGAGCAGTACTTC | CASWTGDYEQYF | TRBV10-2 | TRBD1 | TRBJ2-7 | .
TGTGCCAGCAGTTATCGGGAGGGCACTGAAGCTTTCTTT | CASSYREGTEAFF | TRBV6-6 | . | TRBJ1-1 | .
TGTGCCAGCAGCGCCCCTCTCCGCGGGGGGGCCACAGATACGCAGTATTTT | CASSAPLRGGATDTQYF | TRBV9 | TRBD2 | TRBJ2-3 | .
TGTGCCAGCAGCCAGGGATATAGCAATCAGCCCCAGCATTTT | CASSQGYSNQPQHF | TRBV6-5 | . | TRBJ1-5 | once
TGCGCCAGCAGATTAGCGTTAAGCTCCTACAATGAGCAGTTCTTC | CASRLALSSYNEQFF | TRBV5-1 | . | TRBJ2-1 | .
TGTGCCAGCAGTCGTGGGGCGGTGAGCTCCTACAATGAGCAGTTCTTC | CASSRGAVSSYNEQFF | TRBV11-3 | . | TRBJ2-1 | .
TGTGCCAGCACAGGGACAACCAGGCCCTACGAGCAGTACTTC | CASTGTTRPYEQYF | TRBV2 | . | TRBJ2-7 | once
TGTGCCAGCAGTTCCCAGGGTGGTTACAATGAGCAGTTCTTC | CASSSQGGYNEQFF | TRBV7-3 | . | TRBJ2-1 | .
TGTGCCAGCAGTCCCGGGTACCAGCCCCAGCATTTT | CASSPGYQPQHF | TRBV28 | . | TRBJ1-5 | .
TGTGCCTGGAGTGTCCTAGGTAGCGGGGGCACCGGGGAGCTGTTTTTT | CAWSVLGSGGTGELFF | TRBV30 | TRBD2 | TRBJ2-2 | once
TGTGCCAGCAGCGGGGTCTCGGGCAATCAGCCCCAGCATTTT | CASSGVSGNQPQHF | TRBV2 | . | TRBJ1-5 | .
TGTGCCAGCAGTTCCCCTGGCGGGGGGAGAGAGACCCAGTACTTC | CASSSPGGGRETQYF | TRBV28 | TRBD2 | TRBJ2-5 | .
TGTGCCAGTAGTGGCCTACTAGCGGGGGCCTTCAATGAGCAGTTCTTC | CASSGLLAGAFNEQFF | TRBV19 | TRBD2 | TRBJ2-1 | .
TGTGCCAGCAGCCCGAGCGGCGGACGGGGGTCACAGCCCCAGCATTTT | CASSPSGGRGSQPQHF | TRBV11-2 | . | TRBJ1-5 | .
TGTGCCAGCTCACCCGGGACAGGGTCCTACGAGCAGTACTTC | CASSPGTGSYEQYF | TRBV18 | TRBD1 | TRBJ2-7 | .
TGTGCCAGCAGCGACGGGACAGTTAACTATGGCTACACCTTC | CASSDGTVNYGYTF | TRBV9 | TRBD1 | TRBJ1-2 | .
TGTGCCACCAGCAGGTACAGGGGTTACGAGCAGTACTTC | CATSRYRGYEQYF | TRBV15 | TRBD1 | TRBJ2-7 | .
TGTGCCAGCAGCTCTGGGGGACAGGGGAATTCACCCCTCCACTTT | CASSSGGQGNSPLHF | TRBV9 | TRBD1 | TRBJ1-6 | .
TGTGCCAGCTCACCACTAGCGGTATACAATGAGCAGTTCTTC | CASSPLAVYNEQFF | TRBV18 | . | TRBJ2-1 | .
TGTGCCACCAGTGTTGGGACAGGGGACACCGGGGAGCTGTTTTTT | CATSVGTGDTGELFF | TRBV24-1 | TRBD1 | TRBJ2-2 | .
TGCAGCGTGGGGACAGGGCCCGGAGAGACCCAGTACTTC | CSVGTGPGETQYF | TRBV29-1 | TRBD1 | TRBJ2-5 | .
TGTGCCAGCAGCTTAAGCGGGGGACAGGGAATCACCGGGGAGCTGTTTTTT | CASSLSGGQGITGELFF | TRBV7-3 | TRBD1 | TRBJ2-2 | .
TGTGCCAGCAGTGAATGGGAGGGCATGTCCTATGGCTACACCTTC | CASSEWEGMSYGYTF | TRBV25-1 | . | TRBJ1-2 | .
TGTGCCAGCAGCAAACAGGGGGCGTCTGGCTACACCTTC | CASSKQGASGYTF | TRBV7-9 | TRBD1 | TRBJ1-2 | .
TGTGCCAGTAGTACCACGTGGACAGGGGATAATATCCACTTT | CASSTTWTGDNIHF | TRBV19 | TRBD1 | TRBJ1-6 | few
TGTGCCAGTAAGACAGGGGATTCACCCCTCCACTTT | CASKTGDSPLHF | TRBV19 | TRBD1 | TRBJ1-6 | .
TGTGCCAGCAGCCCAAGGACAGTTCTGCCCTACGAGCAGTACTTC | CASSPRTVLPYEQYF | TRBV7-8 | . | TRBJ2-7 | many
TGTGCCAGCAGTTACTCTGCGGGGGGATCGTACGAGCAGTACTTC | CASSYSAGGSYEQYF | TRBV6-5 | TRBD2 | TRBJ2-7 | .
TGTGCCAGCAGGATCCGGGACAGGGGATATATCTACACCTTC | CASRIRDRGYIYTF | TRBV2 | TRBD1 | TRBJ1-2 | few
TGTGCCAGCAGCCAAGATCCAGGGCCTTACTCCTACAATGAGCAGTTCTTC | CASSQDPGPYSYNEQFF | TRBV4-2 | . | TRBJ2-1 | .
TGCAGCGTTGGTACTAGCGGGGAATACAATGAGCAGTTCTTC | CSVGTSGEYNEQFF | TRBV29-1 | TRBD2 | TRBJ2-1 | .
TGTGCCAGCAGTTCCCTCCAGACATCGAACACCGGGGAGCTGTTTTTT | CASSSLQTSNTGELFF | TRBV28 | . | TRBJ2-2 | .
TGTGCCAGTAGTATTTTCGACAGCCAAAATGAAAAACTGTTTTTT | CASSIFDSQNEKLFF | TRBV19 | . | TRBJ1-4 | .
TGTGCCAGTAGTATAGCGACAGGGAGTATTGAAGCTTTCTTT | CASSIATGSIEAFF | TRBV19 | TRBD1 | TRBJ1-1 | .
TGTGCCAGCAGCTTACAGGGGGCGGTTGGCTACACCTTC | CASSLQGAVGYTF | TRBV5-6 | TRBD1 | TRBJ1-2 | .
TGTGCCAGCAGCTCCGGGACTAGCGGGGTGGGCACAGATACGCAGTATTTT | CASSSGTSGVGTDTQYF | TRBV5-8 | TRBD2 | TRBJ2-3 | .
TGTGCCAGCAGCCCCGGCGGGAGCAATCAGCCCCAGCATTTT | CASSPGGSNQPQHF | TRBV5-4 | . | TRBJ1-5 | .